These 27 T cell receptor beta chains came from one sample sequenced in a study of blood T cell repertoires in COVID-19. Libraries were prepared by immunoSEQ multiplex PCR; TCRdb keeps only in-frame clonotypes and omits some of them. The table includes tens of thousands of clones, roughly 90% detected once. Source material: peripheral blood. The receptors come from a man aged 55 to 70 with acute or convalescent COVID-19.

This chain links TRBV9 with TRBJ2-2, with 8 bases lining up with TRBD2. Losses at the gene ends were 0 bases for V and 2 bases for J; bases not matched to a gene: 6. CDR3 length: 17 amino acids. The V gene's germline CDR1 is SGDLS and CDR2 YYNGEE. CDR3 residues: CASSVGGSGKNTGELFF. The CDR3 region has the DNA TGTGCCAGCAGCGTAGGGGGTAGCGGGAAAAACACCGGGGAGCTGTTTTTT.

CDR3 residues: CAQSPDRVADTQYF. In nucleotides, the CDR3 is TGTGCCCAAAGCCCGGACAGGGTTGCAGATACGCAGTATTTT. This chain joins TRBV30 and TRBJ2-3, with 8 bases identical to TRBD1. This CDR3 region has 14 residues. With V trimmed by 8 bases and J by 4 bases, 11 bases remained unmatched. From germline, CDR1 is GTSNPN and CDR2 SVGIG (reference sequence).

The rearrangement uses TRBV7-9 and TRBJ1-2, with D unclear. The ends were cut back, 2 bases at V and 2 bases at J, with 6 bases in the middle. The CDR3 spans 13 residues. The germline V gene has CDR1 SEHNR and CDR2 FQNEAQ (reference sequence). The CDR3 protein is CASSLRGNYGYTF. The CDR3 nucleotides are TGTGCCAGCAGCTTACGAGGGAACTATGGCTACACCTTC.

The chain uses TRBV24-1 and TRBJ1-2, with D unclear. The CDR3 has 14 residues. CDR1 is KGHDR, CDR2 SFDVKD, per germline. Trimming took 4 bases from V and 7 from J, leaving 15 bases between them. The CDR3 region has the DNA TGTGCCACCAGTGACAGGACCCGGGCGGGTGGCTACACCTTC. Translating it yields CATSDRTRAGGYTF.

The gene calls are TRBV19 and TRBJ2-7; unclear D gene. CDR1 LNHDA and CDR2 SQIVND come from the germline V gene (reference sequence). This CDR3 region has 14 residues. V was pared by 3 bases and J by 0 bases, with 9 bases between. CDR3 in DNA: TGTGCCAGTAGTATTTCAGTTAACTCCTACGAGCAGTACTTC. This codes for CASSISVNSYEQYF.

CDR3 sequence: CASSWTAQETQYF. The CDR3 DNA is TGTGCCAGCAGCTGGACAGCTCAAGAGACCCAGTACTTC. The chain uses TRBV14 and TRBJ2-5; a possible D gene is TRBD1 (6 bases). The germline gives CDR1 SGHDN, CDR2 FVKESK. The V end lost 5 bases, the J end lost 2 bases, and 9 bases lay between the germline ends. The CDR3 consists of 13 residues. The whole variable domain, filled in from reference TRBV14 and TRBJ2-5, reads EAGVTQFPSHSVIEKGQTVTLRCDPISGHDNLYWYRRVMGKEIKFLLHFVKESKQDESGMPNNRFLAERTGGTYSTLKVQPAELEDSGVYFCASSWTAQETQYFGPGTRLLVL.

This chain joins TRBV9 and TRBJ2-1; perhaps TRBD1 as D (5 bases). Per germline, CDR1 SGDLS and CDR2 YYNGEE. V lost 2 bases, J lost 0 bases, and 9 bases lay in between. The CDR3 runs to 15 residues. The CDR3 here is CASSVTASSYNEQFF. The CDR3 nucleotides read TGTGCCAGCAGCGTGACAGCGAGCTCCTACAATGAGCAGTTCTTC.

This clone was observed a single time. The chain recombines TRBV5-1 with TRBJ1-1; D ambiguous. Germline V gene sequence: CDR1 SGHRS, CDR2 YFSETQ. V shed 2 bases and J shed 1 base, with 9 bases lying between them. This CDR3 has 14 residues. The CDR3 region has the DNA TGCGCCAGCAGCTTATGGCCCGAGAACACTGAAGCTTTCTTT. It yields the protein CASSLWPENTEAFF.

This clone was detected only once. The chain couples TRBV7-9 to TRBJ2-1; 10 bases map to TRBD1. The CDR3 spans 17 residues. CDR1 SEHNR and CDR2 FQNEAQ come from the germline V gene (reference sequence). The J segment lost 4 bases and the V segment lost 5 bases, leaving 11 bases of the junction unmatched. CDR3: CASSPRGTGALYNEQFF. CDR3 DNA: TGTGCCAGCAGCCCTCGGGGGACAGGGGCCCTTTACAATGAGCAGTTCTTC.

The chain recombines TRBV19 with TRBJ1-5; 8 bases fit TRBD1. There are 14 residues in the CDR3. The germline V gene has CDR1 LNHDA and CDR2 SQIVND (reference sequence). V lost 7 bases and J lost 2; bases outside the gene matches: 4. The CDR3 is CASTTGGGNQPQHF. The CDR3, as DNA: TGTGCCAGTACCACAGGGGGGGGCAATCAGCCCCAGCATTTT.

This chain links TRBV18 with TRBJ2-2, with 14 bases matching TRBD2. The germline CDR1 and CDR2 sequences are KGHSH and LQKENI. The CDR3 is 20 amino acids. V lost 4 bases to trimming and J lost 4 bases; unmatched junction nucleotides: 14. CDR3 sequence reads: CASSRLNLGLAGGATGELFF. In DNA form, the CDR3 reads TGTGCCAGCTCACGACTGAACCTCGGACTAGCGGGAGGTGCCACCGGGGAGCTGTTTTTT.

This chain links TRBV6-5 with TRBJ2-7; TRBD1 agrees at 7 bases. Germline V gene sequence: CDR1 MNHEY, CDR2 SVGAGI. The CDR3 runs to 15 residues. Trimming took 4 bases from V and 1 from J; bases not matched to a gene: 7. In nucleotides, the CDR3 is TGTGCCAGCAGTTGGGGCCCAGGGGGATCCTACGAGCAGTACTTC. It is translated as CASSWGPGGSYEQYF.

The chain links TRBV19 to TRBJ1-3; D gene uncertain. The germline V gene encodes CDR1 LNHDA and CDR2 SQIVND (reference sequence). The CDR3 has 14 amino acids. Trimming left V 3 bases short and J 0 bases short, with 6 bases between. The CDR3 sequence is CASSMIASGNTIYF. The CDR3 DNA is TGTGCCAGTAGTATGATAGCCTCTGGAAACACCATATATTTT.

The chain couples TRBV28 to TRBJ1-5; TRBD1 matches at 8 bases. V dropped 5 bases and J dropped 6; count of bases not matched to a gene: 9. This CDR3 contains 15 residues. From germline, CDR1 is MDHEN and CDR2 SYDVKM. CDR3 in DNA: TGTGCCAGCAGTACCCAGGGGGCGATGGGTCAGCCCCAGCATTTT. Amino acids: CASSTQGAMGQPQHF. Full variable domain (missing parts from reference TRBV28 and TRBJ1-5): DVKVTQSSRYLVKRTGEKVFLECVQDMDHENMFWYRQDPGLGLRLIYFSYDVKMKEKGDIPEGYSVSREKKERFSLILESASTNQTSMYLCASSTQGAMGQPQHFGDGTRLSIL.

This chain links TRBV3-1 (or the pseudogene TRBV3-2) with TRBJ1-1; D possibly corresponds to TRBD1 (6 bases). The germline V gene has CDR1 LGHDT and CDR2 YNNKEL (reference sequence). Between the trimmed V and J ends, which lost 0 bases and 11 bases, there was a span of 16 bases. The CDR3 consists of 14 residues. As DNA, the CDR3 is TGTGCCAGCAGCCAAGATTCGGGGGGCCGAGGGGCTTTCTTT. Amino acids: CASSQDSGGRGAFF.

This rearrangement joins TRBV5-6 to TRBJ2-7; TRBD2 is a possible D gene (6 bases). The V and J ends lost 2 bases and 7 bases respectively, with 16 bases between them. Germline-derived CDR1 and CDR2 are SGHDT and YYEEEE. There are 14 residues in the CDR3. Here the CDR3 DNA reads TGTGCCAGCAGCTTTTCTTCGGGAGTGGGGGAGCAGTACTTC. It translates to CASSFSSGVGEQYF.

The chain employs TRBV19 and TRBJ2-1; maybe TRBD1 (5 bases). The V gene's germline CDR1 is LNHDA and CDR2 SQIVND (reference sequence). Trimming pared 0 bases from V and 8 bases from J, leaving 14 bases between. The CDR3 is 15 residues long. CDR3 region: CASSIEAQGRHEQFF. CDR3 DNA: TGTGCCAGTAGTATAGAGGCCCAGGGTAGGCATGAGCAGTTCTTC.

The CDR3 DNA reads as TGTGCCAGCAGTTACTCAAGGGGAGGCTTGAGCAATCAGCCCCAGCATTTT. Amino acid sequence: CASSYSRGGLSNQPQHF. The chain is built from TRBV6-2 or TRBV6-3 and TRBJ1-5; D is perhaps TRBD1 (5 bases). Trimming stripped 0 bases from V and 1 base from J, with 13 bases between. The CDR3 consists of 17 residues. The germline CDR1 and CDR2 sequences are MNHEY and SVGEGT.

The chain recombines TRBV28 with TRBJ2-5; TRBD1 aligns across 7 bases. This CDR3 region has 15 residues. Germline lookup yields CDR1 MDHEN and CDR2 SYDVKM. The V segment lost 4 bases and the J segment 1 base; nucleotides outside the gene matches: 6. CDR3 protein: CASSSRDSSQETQYF. The CDR3, as DNA: TGTGCCAGCAGTTCCAGGGACAGTTCCCAAGAGACCCAGTACTTC.

The chain joins TRBV7-9 to TRBJ2-5; 8 bases line up with TRBD1. The V segment lost 6 bases and the J segment 5 bases; nucleotides outside the gene matches: 11. The CDR3 has 15 amino acids. CDR1 and CDR2 from the germline V gene are SEHNR and FQNEAQ (reference sequence). The CDR3 DNA reads TGTGCCAGCAGTTTTAGTGCAGGGGGCGGTGAGACCCAGTACTTC. It encodes CASSFSAGGGETQYF.

The chain links TRBV4-2 to TRBJ1-1; D gene uncertain. The ends were cut back, 4 bases at V and 2 bases at J, with 11 bases in the middle. Germline CDR1 is LGHNA and CDR2 is YNFKEQ. The CDR3 length is 14 residues. In nucleotides, the CDR3 is TGTGCCAGCAGCCCTGGTCACTACAACACTGAAGCTTTCTTT. Its protein product is CASSPGHYNTEAFF.

The chain is built from TRBV19 and TRBJ2-7; 7 bases match TRBD1. This CDR3 region has 16 residues. CDR1 LNHDA and CDR2 SQIVND come from the germline V gene (reference sequence). After removal of 7 bases from V and 4 bases from J, the junction contained 16 bases not matched to a gene. This CDR3 is CASTRTKGAPLYEQYF. The CDR3 DNA is TGTGCCAGTACCCGAACAAAGGGGGCCCCCCTATACGAGCAGTACTTC.

V usage is TRBV18 and J usage is TRBJ2-1; 7 bases are a match to TRBD1. This CDR3 spans 15 amino acids. Germline CDR1 and CDR2: KGHSH and LQKENI. J gave up 4 bases and V 1 base, and 4 bases lay outside the gene matches. The DNA of the CDR3 is TGTGCCAGCTCACCACGAGCAGGGGGTTACAATGAGCAGTTCTTC. As protein: CASSPRAGGYNEQFF.

The rearrangement links TRBV5-1 to TRBJ2-1, with D possibly matching TRBD1 (6 bases). Germline V CDR1 and CDR2: SGHRS, YFSETQ. V lost 3 bases and J lost 4, with 14 bases in between. The CDR3 length is 15 residues. The CDR3 spells CASSSQGGLYNEQFF. Written as DNA, the CDR3 is TGCGCCAGCAGCTCACAGGGTGGGTTATACAATGAGCAGTTCTTC.

This rearrangement joins TRBV6-5 to TRBJ2-7; D is perhaps TRBD1 (6 bases). Germline values: CDR1 MNHEY, CDR2 SVGAGI. V dropped 0 bases and J dropped 3 bases, with 9 bases sitting between them. The length of the CDR3 is 14 residues. Written as DNA, the CDR3 is TGTGCCAGCAGTTACTCGCAGGGGTACTACGAGCAGTACTTC. The encoded protein is CASSYSQGYYEQYF.

V gene TRBV2 combines with J gene TRBJ2-1; D possibly corresponds to TRBD2 (7 bases). This CDR3 comprises 16 residues. V was clipped by 2 bases and J by 4 bases, with 15 bases between them. Germline CDR1 SNHLY, CDR2 FYNNEI. CDR3 protein: CASSEWGGRVYNEQFF. The CDR3 DNA follows: TGTGCCAGCAGTGAATGGGGGGGCAGGGTATACAATGAGCAGTTCTTC.

The table lists this clone with a count of one. The CDR3 reads CASRQGNTGELFF. Here the CDR3 DNA reads TGTGCCAGCAGGCAGGGGAACACCGGGGAGCTGTTTTTT. The genes are TRBV6-5 and TRBJ2-2; D may be TRBD1 (5 bases). Looked up from germline, CDR1 is MNHEY and CDR2 is SVGAGI. CDR3 length equals 13 residues. Between the trimmed V and J ends, which lost 6 bases and 1 base, there was a span of 6 bases.